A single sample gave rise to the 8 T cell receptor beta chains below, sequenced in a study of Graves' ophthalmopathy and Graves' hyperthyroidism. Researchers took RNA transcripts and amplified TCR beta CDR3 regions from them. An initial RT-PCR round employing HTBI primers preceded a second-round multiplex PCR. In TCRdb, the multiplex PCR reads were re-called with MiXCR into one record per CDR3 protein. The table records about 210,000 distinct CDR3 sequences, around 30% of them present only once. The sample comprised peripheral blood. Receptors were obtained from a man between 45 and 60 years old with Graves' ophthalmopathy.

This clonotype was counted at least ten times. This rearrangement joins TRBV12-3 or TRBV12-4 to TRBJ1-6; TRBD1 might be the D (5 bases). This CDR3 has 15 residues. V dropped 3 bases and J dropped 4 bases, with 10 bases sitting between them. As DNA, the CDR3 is TGTGCCAGCAGTTTTTGGGCAGGGTATAATTCACCCCTCCACTTT. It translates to CASSFWAGYNSPLHF.

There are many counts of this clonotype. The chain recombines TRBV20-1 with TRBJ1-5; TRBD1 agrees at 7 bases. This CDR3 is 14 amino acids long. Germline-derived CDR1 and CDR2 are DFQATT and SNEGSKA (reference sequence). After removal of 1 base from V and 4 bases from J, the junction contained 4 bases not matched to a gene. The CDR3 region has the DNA TGCAGTGCTAGAGGAGGGGACAGAAATCAGCCCCAGCATTTT. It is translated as CSARGGDRNQPQHF.

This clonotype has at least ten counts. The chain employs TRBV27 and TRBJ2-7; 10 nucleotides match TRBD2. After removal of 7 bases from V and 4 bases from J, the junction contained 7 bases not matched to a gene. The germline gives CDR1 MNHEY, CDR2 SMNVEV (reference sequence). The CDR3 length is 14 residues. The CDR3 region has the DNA TGTGCCAGCATACTCCTAGCGGGAGCATACGAGCAGTACTTC. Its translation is CASILLAGAYEQYF.

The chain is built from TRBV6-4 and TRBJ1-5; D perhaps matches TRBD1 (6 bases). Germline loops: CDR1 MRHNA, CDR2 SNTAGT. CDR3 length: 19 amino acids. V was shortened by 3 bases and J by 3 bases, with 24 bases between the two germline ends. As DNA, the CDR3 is TGTGCCAGCAGTGATCGGTTTAGCGCCCGGGACACCAACAATCAGCCCCAGCATTTT. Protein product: CASSDRFSARDTNNQPQHF.

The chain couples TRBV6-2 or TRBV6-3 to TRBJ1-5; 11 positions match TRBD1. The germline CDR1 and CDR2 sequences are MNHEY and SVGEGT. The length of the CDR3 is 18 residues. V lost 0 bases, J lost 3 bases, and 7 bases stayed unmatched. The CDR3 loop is CASSYSMDRGPFNQPQHF. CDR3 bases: TGTGCCAGCAGTTACTCGATGGACAGGGGGCCATTCAATCAGCCCCAGCATTTT.

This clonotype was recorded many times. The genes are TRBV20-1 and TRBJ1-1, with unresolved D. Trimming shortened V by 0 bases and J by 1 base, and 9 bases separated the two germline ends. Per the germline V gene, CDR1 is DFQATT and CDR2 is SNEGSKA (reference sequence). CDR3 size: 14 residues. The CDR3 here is CSARDPQTNTEAFF. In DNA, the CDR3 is TGCAGTGCTAGAGACCCCCAGACGAACACTGAAGCTTTCTTT.

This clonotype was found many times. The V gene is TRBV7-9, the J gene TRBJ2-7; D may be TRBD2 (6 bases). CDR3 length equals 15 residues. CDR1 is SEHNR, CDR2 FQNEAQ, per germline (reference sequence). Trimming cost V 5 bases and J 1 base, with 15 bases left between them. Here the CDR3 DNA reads TGTGCCAGCAGCCCGGGTGGGGGAGGTTCCTACGAGCAGTACTTC. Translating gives CASSPGGGGSYEQYF.

Here the CDR3 DNA reads TGTGCCAGCAGTTACTTAGGTCGGTCCTCACCCCGAGGGCACTACGAGCAGTACTTC. It specifies CASSYLGRSSPRGHYEQYF. V usage is TRBV6-2 or TRBV6-3 and J usage is TRBJ2-7; possibly TRBD2 for D (5 bases). Germline CDR1 is MNHEY and CDR2 is SVGEGT. The CDR3 sequence is 19 residues long. The V end was cut by 1 base, the J end by 3 bases, with 25 bases between.